One T cell receptor beta chain is described in this entry. It lacks a known antigen. Base qualities are not at hand, and no much larger clone is one base apart. Spanning cysteine to phenylalanine, the CDR3 consists of 13 amino acids. The CDR3 DNA has 39 bases and is translated from base 1. For this chain, trimming is 6 bases at the V end and 4 bases at the J end, and the number of junction bases without a gene match is 7. Sequences DFQATT (CDR1) and SNEGSKA (CDR2) are obtained from the germline V gene (reference sequence). The data derive from a study of T-cell memory formation after mild COVID-19 (dated by TCRdb to the early 2020s). As for the study more broadly: Most TCR sequence clusters were specific to one of the two donors. In a couple of donors, T-cell clones that expanded and contracted after mild COVID-19 were followed by sequencing TCRalpha and TCRbeta repertoires longitudinally. The cohort comprised two young, previously healthy adult volunteers, one female and one male. Here is what the overall study found, with its caveats: SARS-CoV-2 specificity of the second-wave clones peaking on day 37 was not confirmed. From day 15 to 85, contracting clones showed balanced CD4/CD8 phenotypes, whereas a second wave of clones that expanded from day 15 to 37 leaned towards CD4+. Some responding clones were found in pre-infection memory, which suggests that pre-existing cross-reactive memory T cells took part in the SARS-CoV-2 response. Only a couple of mild cases were covered by the study, and larger cohorts that include severe cases with pre-infection samples were considered necessary. Contracting CD4+ clones appeared mostly in the CM and EM memory subsets, whereas CD8+ clones were enriched in EMRA.

The sequencer was an Illumina NovaSeq 6000. TCRalpha and TCRbeta cDNA libraries were built by 5'RACE with constant-segment primers, adding sample barcodes and unique molecular identifiers. Trizol reagent was used to extract RNA from every sample. Library amplification was performed in two PCR steps, and a second sample barcode and Illumina TruSeq adapters were introduced in the second step. The libraries were sequenced on an Illumina NovaSeq using 2 x 150 bp paired-end reads. Per the source publication's procedure: Reads were demultiplexed and collapsed into UMI-guided consensus sequences with migec v1.2.7. Using mixcr v2.1.11, UMI consensuses were aligned to TRA and TRB V and J templates and then assembled into clonotypes. Clonotypes were classified as expanded or contracted when called significant by both edgeR and NoisET, with noise models trained on biological replicates. For edgeR calls, the cutoffs were a false discovery rate-adjusted p below 0.01 and a log2 fold-change threshold of 1. As an exploratory analysis of dynamics, max-normalized trajectories of the 1000 most abundant clonotypes were examined by PCA with hierarchical clustering. Separately sequenced CD4+ and CD8+ repertoires were used to assign a CD4 or CD8 phenotype to each responding clone. The raw public data were reprocessed by TCRdb itself: fastp quality trimming at Q25, MiXCR clonotype calling, in-frame beta chains only. Every distinct CDR3 protein forms one entry, paired with its most common genes and DNA. TCRdb, rather than the study authors, made the V and J calls. The sample includes more than 450,000 distinct CDR3 sequences, with under 20% observed a single time. The ten largest make up around 12% of the sample.

PBMCs were isolated by Ficoll-Paque density gradient centrifugation. Material for sequencing was PBMCs or a T cell subset sorted from them (not recorded which). The receptor was derived from an adult woman who had mild COVID-19 (a few samples of this study predate the infection). The sample titles of this study are shuffled in the database, so cell type and time point are left out; the donor was told from shared clones. The chain couples TRBV20-1 to TRBJ1-1; TRBD1 lines up with 8 middle nucleotides. The CDR3 is CSAEQGEVTEAFF. DNA sequence: TGCAGTGCCGAACAGGGGGAAGTCACTGAAGCTTTCTTT.